Listed here are 14 T cell receptor beta chains from one sample, sequenced in a study of OX40 agonist ivuxolimab in advanced cancers. TCRdb keeps only in-frame clones here, not all; method: immunoSEQ multiplex PCR. Counted here are about 58,000 clones, just over 85% occurring once; the ten biggest clones make up roughly 0.99%. Material: CD4+ or CD8+ T cells sorted from blood, obtained in a trial of the OX40 agonist ivuxolimab. These receptors were taken from an adult with an advanced solid tumor such as melanoma, head and neck, liver or kidney cancer.

The table lists this clone with a few counts. V and J are TRBV7-9 and TRBJ2-3; 8 bases map to TRBD2. The J segment lost 0 bases and the V segment lost 4 bases, leaving 6 bases of the junction unmatched. Germline V lookup: CDR1 SEHNR, CDR2 FQNEAQ (reference sequence). This CDR3 region has 16 residues. DNA for the CDR3: TGTGCCAGCAGCTGGGGCGGGGGGTTGAGCACAGATACGCAGTATTTT. Translating it yields CASSWGGGLSTDTQYF.

The rearrangement links TRBV5-6 to TRBJ1-2; 7 nucleotides agree with TRBD1. The CDR3 contains 14 residues. Germline CDR1 SGHDT, CDR2 YYEEEE. V lost 0 bases, J lost 4 bases, and 3 bases stayed unmatched. The CDR3 DNA reads TGTGCCAGCAGCTTGGCTGACAGGGCCTATGGCTACACCTTC. Translation gives CASSLADRAYGYTF. The full variable domain, its missing parts supplied by reference TRBV5-6 and TRBJ1-2, is DAGVTQSPTHLIKTRGQQVTLRCSPKSGHDTVSWYQQALGQGPQFIFQYYEEEERQRGNFPDRFSGHQFPNYSSELNVNALLLGDSALYLCASSLADRAYGYTFGSGTRLTVV.

This chain joins TRBV18 and TRBJ2-5, with 8 bases matching TRBD1. Germline loops: CDR1 KGHSH, CDR2 LQKENI. V shed 3 bases and J 5 bases; nucleotides not matched to a gene: 11. The CDR3 covers 16 residues. DNA for the CDR3: TGTGCCAGCTCACCGAATAACGGACAGGGCGGTGAGACCCAGTACTTC. It yields the protein CASSPNNGQGGETQYF.

This rearrangement joins TRBV2 to TRBJ1-1; 9 nucleotides line up with TRBD1. J gave up 3 bases and V 7 bases, and 18 bases lay outside the gene matches. CDR1 SNHLY and CDR2 FYNNEI come from the germline V gene. The CDR3 is made up of 18 amino acids. The CDR3 reads CASTRSISTGGEDTEAFF. The CDR3 nucleotides are TGTGCCAGCACTCGAAGCATTAGTACAGGGGGCGAGGACACTGAAGCTTTCTTT.

This clone appeared a few times. The chain employs TRBV7-9 and TRBJ1-2, with D maybe TRBD1 (6 bases). Germline V gene data show CDR1 as SEHNR and CDR2 as FQNEAQ (reference sequence). This CDR3 spans 13 amino acids. Between the trimmed V and J ends, which lost 3 bases and 5 bases, there was a span of 10 bases. The CDR3 DNA sequence: TGTGCCAGCAGCTTCCCGGGACAATATGGCTACACCTTC. Amino acid sequence: CASSFPGQYGYTF.

The V and J genes are TRBV5-1 and TRBJ1-1; D is unclear. Trimming pared 2 bases from V and 0 bases from J, leaving 8 bases between. Germline CDR1 and CDR2: SGHRS and YFSETQ. This CDR3 comprises 14 residues. CDR3 amino acids: CASSFNNLNTEAFF. The CDR3 DNA sequence: TGCGCCAGCAGCTTTAACAATTTGAACACTGAAGCTTTCTTT.

The gene calls are TRBV14 and TRBJ1-6, with 8 nucleotides matching TRBD1. Unmatched junction bases numbered 7, after V lost 5 bases and J lost 13 bases. The CDR3 covers 13 residues. Germline V gene data show CDR1 as SGHDN and CDR2 as FVKESK. The CDR3 loop reads CASSEQGGWPLHF. DNA of the CDR3: TGTGCCAGCAGCGAACAGGGGGGGTGGCCCCTCCACTTT. The full variable domain, rest sourced from reference TRBV14 and TRBJ1-6, is EAGVTQFPSHSVIEKGQTVTLRCDPISGHDNLYWYRRVMGKEIKFLLHFVKESKQDESGMPNNRFLAERTGGTYSTLKVQPAELEDSGVYFCASSEQGGWPLHFGNGTRLTVT.

The chain couples TRBV28 to TRBJ1-1; D call uncertain. Trimming left V 3 bases short and J 1 base short, with 3 bases between. The germline V gene encodes CDR1 MDHEN and CDR2 SYDVKM. The CDR3 runs 12 residues. DNA of the CDR3: TGTGCCAGCAGTTTGTGGAACACTGAAGCTTTCTTT. Its translation is CASSLWNTEAFF. Variable domain in full (rest from reference TRBV28 and TRBJ1-1): DVKVTQSSRYLVKRTGEKVFLECVQDMDHENMFWYRQDPGLGLRLIYFSYDVKMKEKGDIPEGYSVSREKKERFSLILESASTNQTSMYLCASSLWNTEAFFGQGTRLTVV.

This clone appeared once. The J gene is TRBJ2-1, the V gene TRBV19; 8 bases match TRBD2. From germline, CDR1 is LNHDA and CDR2 SQIVND (reference sequence). The CDR3 extends over 15 amino acids. Trimming cost V 4 bases and J 3 bases; bases outside gene matches: 5. The CDR3 loop is CASSSILAGYNEQFF. In DNA, the CDR3 is TGTGCCAGTAGTAGCATCCTAGCGGGCTACAATGAGCAGTTCTTC.

This sequence joins TRBV5-1 and TRBJ2-3; 8 bases fit TRBD2. From germline, CDR1 is SGHRS and CDR2 YFSETQ. V dropped 4 bases and J dropped 1; count of bases not matched to a gene: 8. The CDR3 is made up of 16 amino acids. The CDR3, as DNA: TGCGCCAGCAGCCGGGTGCGAGCGGGGGGCACAGATACGCAGTATTTT. Translated: CASSRVRAGGTDTQYF. Looking up the rest from reference TRBV5-1 and TRBJ2-3 gives the full variable domain: KAGVTQTPRYLIKTRGQQVTLSCSPISGHRSVSWYQQTPGQGLQFLFEYFSETQRNKGNFPGRFSGRQFSNSRSEMNVSTLELGDSALYLCASSRVRAGGTDTQYFGPGTRLTVL.

V is TRBV5-1 and J is TRBJ1-2, with TRBD1 as a possible D gene (6 bases). The CDR3 is 15 amino acids. Trimming cost V 1 base and J 4 bases, with 14 bases left between them. CDR1 and CDR2 (germline): SGHRS, YFSETQ. In nucleotides, the CDR3 is TGCGCCAGCAGCTTGAATGCAGGGGTGGGCTATGGCTACACCTTC. It codes for CASSLNAGVGYGYTF.

This chain links TRBV2 with TRBJ2-7; possibly TRBD2 for D (7 bases). This CDR3 is 14 amino acids long. V was shortened by 6 bases and J by 3 bases, with 15 bases between the two germline ends. Germline CDR1 reads SNHLY; CDR2 reads FYNNEI. The CDR3: CASRRGGGIYEQYF. In nucleotides, the CDR3 is TGTGCCAGCAGGAGGGGAGGGGGGATCTACGAGCAGTACTTC.

The chain uses TRBV7-2 and TRBJ1-2, with 7 bases matching TRBD1. V shed 5 bases, J shed 8 bases, and the junction held 8 bases outside the gene matches. The CDR3 has 13 amino acids. The germline gives CDR1 SGHTA, CDR2 FQGNSA. The CDR3 DNA is TGTGCCAGCAGCACCCGACAGGGAGGGGGCTACACCTTC. Residues: CASSTRQGGGYTF.

The chain is built from TRBV27 and TRBJ2-2; the D is unclear. Germline values: CDR1 MNHEY, CDR2 SMNVEV (reference sequence). Trimming left V 2 bases short and J 7 bases short, with 5 bases between. The CDR3 is made up of 12 amino acids. The CDR3 reads CASSLSVGELFF. CDR3 DNA: TGTGCCAGCAGTTTAAGTGTCGGGGAGCTGTTTTTT.